This T cell receptor beta chain is from a study of blood T cell repertoires in COVID-19. As for the study in general: Acute and convalescent COVID-19 samples came from the United States, Italy and Spain. The analysed material was cDNA or gDNA that came from T cells, B-cell-depleted T cells, or PBMCs.

In this sample, this clone turned up once. The CDR3 covers 15 residues. The V gene's germline CDR1 is SGHRS and CDR2 YFSETQ. Trimming left V 5 bases short and J 2 bases short, with 13 bases between. Authors' data handling: Amplification of reference gene primers was used by the study to estimate nucleated cell counts. Produced via immunoSEQ multiplex PCR; TCRdb's table is partial and in-frame only. V and J calls and clone size are those listed in that table; D and trimming were worked out from the DNA. The sample comprises 100,000 or so clones, 85% to 90% of which are singletons, and 9.5% to 15% rests with the top ten.

The receptor comes from a human donor in a cohort sampled during active COVID-19. The sequencing input was peripheral blood. The chain has TRBV5-1 and TRBJ2-2; D might be TRBD1 (6 bases). The CDR3 reads CASSPRGLNTGELFF. CDR3 nucleotides: TGCGCCAGCAGTCCCAGGGGCCTAAACACCGGGGAGCTGTTTTTT. The entire variable domain, with the rest obtained from reference TRBV5-1 and TRBJ2-2, is as follows: KAGVTQTPRYLIKTRGQQVTLSCSPISGHRSVSWYQQTPGQGLQFLFEYFSETQRNKGNFPGRFSGRQFSNSRSEMNVSTLELGDSALYLCASSPRGLNTGELFFGEGSRLTVL.